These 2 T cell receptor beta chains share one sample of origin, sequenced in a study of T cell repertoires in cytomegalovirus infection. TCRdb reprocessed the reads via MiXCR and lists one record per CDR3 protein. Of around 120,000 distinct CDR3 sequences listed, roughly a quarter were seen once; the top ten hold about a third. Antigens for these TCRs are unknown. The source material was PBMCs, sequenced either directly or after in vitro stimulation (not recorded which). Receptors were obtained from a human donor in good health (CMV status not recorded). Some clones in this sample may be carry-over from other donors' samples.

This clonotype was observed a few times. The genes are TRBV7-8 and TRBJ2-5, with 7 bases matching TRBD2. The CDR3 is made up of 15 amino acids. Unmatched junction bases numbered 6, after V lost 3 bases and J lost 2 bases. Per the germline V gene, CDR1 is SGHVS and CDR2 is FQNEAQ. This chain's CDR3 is CASSFIIAGQETQYF. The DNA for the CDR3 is TGTGCCAGCAGCTTTATAATAGCGGGTCAAGAGACCCAGTACTTC.

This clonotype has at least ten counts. The CDR3 nucleotides read TGTGCCAGCAGCCCAGCGGGGGGATCGTGGTACGAGCAGTACTTC. Its translation: CASSPAGGSWYEQYF. V is TRBV7-8 and J is TRBJ2-7; TRBD2 aligns across 9 bases. The V gene's germline CDR1 is SGHVS and CDR2 FQNEAQ. V gave up 5 bases and J gave up 4 bases; unmatched junction bases: 9. There are 15 residues in the CDR3.